This is a list of T cell receptor beta chains from one sample in a study of CD8 T cells in ankylosing spondylitis. Using its own MiXCR run on the 5' RACE reads, TCRdb lists one record per CDR3 protein. The sample holds around 330,000 distinct CDR3 sequences, roughly 11% seen once. The sequenced material came from blood, either unsorted or a sorted T cell fraction (not recorded which). The receptors come from a female donor with ankylosing spondylitis or in good health (not recorded which). The CDR3 runs from the conserved cysteine through the conserved F or W. The D gene is left open where the match is weak. Not all rows give a size; the values are once, few, many and, for expanded clones, a class.

>TRBV6-5|TRBD1|TRBJ1-2|17|-
TGTGCCAGCAGAAGCTGGGGCGACAGGGGGCGAGGGTATGGCTACACCTTC
CASRSWGDRGRGYGYTF
>TRBV7-2|TRBD2|TRBJ2-4|16|many
TGTGCCAGCAGCTTAGGAGCGGGAGAAGCCAAAAACATTCAGTACTTC
CASSLGAGEAKNIQYF
>TRBV29-1|TRBD2|TRBJ2-1|12|many
TGCAGCGCTGGACTAGCGGACAATGAGCAGTTCTTC
CSAGLADNEQFF
>TRBV30|-|TRBJ2-2|14|-
TGTGCCTGGAGTGTGTTCCCCGGGACCGGGGAGCTGTTTTTT
CAWSVFPGTGELFF
>TRBV29-1|-|TRBJ2-6|13|many
TGCAGCGTTGGGGATACCGGGGCCAACGTCCTGACTTTC
CSVGDTGANVLTF
>TRBV5-1|-|TRBJ2-5|14|many
TGCGCCAGCAGCTTGGCCCAACGTCAAGAGACCCAGTACTTC
CASSLAQRQETQYF
>TRBV20-1|TRBD1|TRBJ2-1|14|many
TGCAGTGGCACGTTTGGGACAGCGTACAATGAGCAGTTCTTC
CSGTFGTAYNEQFF
>TRBV5-1|-|TRBJ2-1|15|few
TGCGCCAGCAGCCCGGACAGCCTGGGCTACAATGAGCAGTTCTTC
CASSPDSLGYNEQFF
>TRBV24-1|TRBD1|TRBJ2-3|14|few
TGTGCCACCTCCCAGGGGGATTACACAGATACGCAGTATTTT
CATSQGDYTDTQYF
>TRBV11-1|TRBD2|TRBJ2-5|18|-
TGTGCCAGCAGCTTGGGTAGCGGGGGCAGCCGGTGGGGAGAGACCCAGTACTTC
CASSLGSGGSRWGETQYF
>TRBV20-1|-|TRBJ2-7|11|many
TGCAGTGCTAGACTAGCAGACGAGCAGTACTTC
CSARLADEQYF
>TRBV11-2|-|TRBJ1-5|15|many
TGTGCCAGCAGCTTTGGTCGGGGCAGCAATCAGCCCCAGCATTTT
CASSFGRGSNQPQHF
>TRBV20-1|TRBD2|TRBJ2-1|13|many
TGCAGTGCCAATAGCGGGAGGGCCGGTGAGCAGTTCTTC
CSANSGRAGEQFF
>TRBV5-1|-|TRBJ1-3|16|-
TGCGCCAGCAGCTTTTTACCGGGAGACTCTGGAAACACCATATATTTT
CASSFLPGDSGNTIYF
>TRBV5-6|-|TRBJ1-1|16|once
TGTGCCAGCAGCTTGGAAGGTCTAGGGGAGAACACTGAAGCTTTCTTT
CASSLEGLGENTEAFF
>TRBV15|-|TRBJ2-5|14|many
TGTGCCACCAGCAGAGTCTCGGCAGGAGAGACCCAGTACTTC
CATSRVSAGETQYF
>TRBV5-5|-|TRBJ2-1|17|-
TGTGCCAGCAGCTTGGCATTTCCAGGGGCTTTCTACAATGAGCAGTTCTTC
CASSLAFPGAFYNEQFF
>TRBV20-1|-|TRBJ1-2|13|-
TGCAGTGCTAGGGGGCAGGACCGCTATGGCTACACCTTC
CSARGQDRYGYTF
>TRBV5-1|-|TRBJ2-1|14|few
TGCGCCAGCAGCTGGGGAGCCGGGGTGAATGAGCAGTTCTTC
CASSWGAGVNEQFF
>TRBV7-1|-|TRBJ2-2|11|-
TGTGCCAGCAGCTCTTCCGGGGAGCTGTTTTTT
CASSSSGELFF
>TRBV9|-|TRBJ2-3|12|many
TGTGCCAGCAGCCCCCAGCGAGATACGCAGTATTTT
CASSPQRDTQYF
>TRBV7-7|TRBD1|TRBJ2-1|15|-
TGTGCCAGCAGCTCCGGGACAGGGAGGCAGAATGAGCAGTTCTTC
CASSSGTGRQNEQFF
>TRBV5-5|-|TRBJ1-2|13|many
TGTGCCAGCAGCTTGGGAAGTTACTATGGCTACACCTTC
CASSLGSYYGYTF